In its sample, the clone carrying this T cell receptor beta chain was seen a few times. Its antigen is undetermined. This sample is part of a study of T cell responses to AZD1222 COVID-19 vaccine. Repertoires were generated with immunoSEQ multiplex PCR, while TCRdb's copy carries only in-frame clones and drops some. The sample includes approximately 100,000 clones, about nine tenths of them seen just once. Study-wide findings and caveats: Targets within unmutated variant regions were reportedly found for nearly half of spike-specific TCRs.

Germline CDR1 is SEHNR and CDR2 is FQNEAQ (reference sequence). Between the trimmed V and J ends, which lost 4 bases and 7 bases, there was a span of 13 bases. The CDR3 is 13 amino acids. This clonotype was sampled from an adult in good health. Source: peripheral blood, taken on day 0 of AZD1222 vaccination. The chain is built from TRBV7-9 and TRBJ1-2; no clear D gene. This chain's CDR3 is CASSSPPGLGYTF. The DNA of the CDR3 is TGTGCCAGCAGCTCCCCGCCCGGGCTTGGCTACACCTTC.